The source of this T cell receptor beta chain is a study of OX40 agonist ivuxolimab in advanced cancers. Overall study: The treatment was a fully human IgG2 OX40 agonist, ivuxolimab. Eligibility admitted prior anti-PD-1, anti-PD-L1 or anti-CTLA-4 therapy; about 40% had some.

The repertoire was sequenced with immunoSEQ multiplex PCR; TCRdb's copy has only in-frame clones and lacks some. The sample lists around 49,000 clones, around four fifths occurring once. Study outcomes and limitations: Partial responders dosed at 0.1-3.0 mg/kg displayed clonal expansion ranking among the lowest.

Notes on this clone: Its antigen remains unknown.

Trimming left V 1 base short and J 2 bases short, with 14 bases between. Germline V gives CDR1 LNHDA, CDR2 SQIVND (reference sequence). This CDR3 has 16 residues. The source of this sequence is an adult with an advanced solid tumor such as melanoma, head and neck, liver or kidney cancer. Material: CD4+ or CD8+ T cells sorted from blood, obtained in a trial of the OX40 agonist ivuxolimab. This rearrangement joins TRBV19 to TRBJ2-5; possibly TRBD1 for D (5 bases). The CDR3 is CASSIGKGLLQETQYF. Written as DNA, the CDR3 is TGTGCCAGTAGTATAGGGAAGGGGCTCCTGCAAGAGACCCAGTACTTC.